Listed here are 16 T cell receptor beta chains from one sample, sequenced in a study of cytomegalovirus exposure and HLA in healthy donors. The primer mix had 60 Vbeta and 13 Jbeta primers. The method was immunoSEQ multiplex PCR; TCRdb's version includes in-frame clones alone and lacks a portion of them. The table records 150,000 to 200,000 clones, more than 65% of them present only once. Sequencing was carried out using PBMCs. Source of these receptors: a woman aged 30 to 39 in good health and CMV-seropositive.

This rearrangement joins TRBV5-6 to TRBJ2-2; 9 bases are shared with TRBD1. Germline-derived CDR1 and CDR2 are SGHDT and YYEEEE. The CDR3 covers 15 residues. The V gene end was trimmed by 4 bases and the J gene end by 9 bases; junction bases not matched to a gene: 10. CDR3 nucleotide sequence: TGTGCCAGCAGCGGGTGGGGACAGGGAAACAGGGAGCTGTTTTTT. It codes for CASSGWGQGNRELFF.

The rearrangement links TRBV12-1 to TRBJ1-1. TRBV12-1 is described as a pseudogene. This CDR3 is 15 amino acids long. The CDR3 DNA reads TGTGCCAGCAGCTTTTTGGGGGGGTCTAACACTGAAGCTTTCTTT. Translation: CASSFLGGSNTEAFF.

This clone was observed a few times. The chain has TRBV6-1 and TRBJ1-1; D is undetermined. This CDR3 is 11 amino acids long. Trimming took off 6 bases at V and 4 bases at J, with 6 bases between the two ends. From germline, CDR1 is MNHNS and CDR2 SASEGT. The CDR3 is CASSPVTEAFF. The CDR3 nucleotides read TGTGCCAGCAGCCCCGTCACTGAAGCTTTCTTT.

This clone is a singleton in its sample. V is TRBV5-1 and J is TRBJ2-3; a weak D match, TRBD2 (7 bases). Trimming shortened V by 0 bases and J by 4 bases, and 15 bases separated the two germline ends. The germline V gene encodes CDR1 SGHRS and CDR2 YFSETQ. The CDR3 has 16 amino acids. The CDR3 DNA sequence: TGCGCCAGCAGCTTGGATTTGGGGGGGCCTGCAGATACGCAGTATTTT. This gives the protein CASSLDLGGPADTQYF.

CDR3 bases: TGTGCCAGCAGCTTGGACAGGGGGCAGGGCCAAGAGACCCAGTACTTC. Its protein is CASSLDRGQGQETQYF. The rearrangement links TRBV11-3 to TRBJ2-5, with 11 bases fitting TRBD1. The CDR3 is made up of 16 amino acids. V was pared by 3 bases and J by 1 base, with 4 bases of the junction left unmatched. From germline, CDR1 is SGHNT and CDR2 YENEEA.

This clone appeared once. The chain uses TRBV7-9 and TRBJ2-7; D is possibly TRBD1 (6 bases). V lost 7 bases and J lost 5, with 21 bases in between. Germline loops: CDR1 SEHNR, CDR2 FQNEAQ (reference sequence). The CDR3 is made up of 15 amino acids. CDR3 DNA sequence: TGTGCCAGCACGCCCGGGACAAGTGTTCTGGACGAGCAGTACTTC. Its protein product is CASTPGTSVLDEQYF.

The sample holds a few counts of this clone. V and J are TRBV14 and TRBJ2-1; TRBD1 matches at 8 bases. The junction had 11 bases not matched to a gene; V was cut back by 6 bases and J by 1 base. The CDR3 extends over 17 amino acids. Germline CDR1 and CDR2: SGHDN and FVKESK. The chain's CDR3 is CASRLDGQGSSYNEQFF. For the CDR3, the DNA is TGTGCCAGCAGGTTGGACGGACAGGGATCTTCCTACAATGAGCAGTTCTTC.

In its sample, this clone was seen once. This chain joins TRBV2 and TRBJ1-2; no reliable D call. V was pared by 6 bases and J by 8 bases, with 16 bases between. This CDR3 is 13 amino acids long. Germline V gives CDR1 SNHLY, CDR2 FYNNEI. CDR3 protein: CASSSTNAGGYTF. DNA for the CDR3: TGTGCCAGCAGCTCGACCAATGCGGGGGGCTACACCTTC.

V gene TRBV5-1 combines with J gene TRBJ2-3; D perhaps matches TRBD2 (5 bases). The germline CDR1 and CDR2 sequences are SGHRS and YFSETQ. The V end was cut by 4 bases, the J end by 1 base, with 13 bases between. The CDR3 extends over 15 amino acids. The CDR3 spells CASSPPGRGTDTQYF. The CDR3 DNA is TGCGCCAGCAGCCCCCCGGGGAGAGGCACAGATACGCAGTATTTT.

The genes are TRBV4-2 and TRBJ2-5, with 8 bases that match TRBD1. The V gene end was trimmed by 2 bases and the J gene end by 5 bases; junction bases not matched to a gene: 7. The germline CDR1 and CDR2 sequences are LGHNA and YNFKEQ. The CDR3 spans 15 residues. CDR3 sequence: CASSQPGQGLETQYF. CDR3 nucleotides: TGTGCCAGCAGCCAACCCGGACAGGGTCTGGAGACCCAGTACTTC.

CDR3: CASSLIPGQSTDTQYF. CDR3 sequence (DNA): TGTGCCAGCAGCTTAATTCCGGGACAGAGCACAGATACGCAGTATTTT. The chain carries TRBV11-1 and TRBJ2-3; 7 positions agree with TRBD1. Germline loops: CDR1 SGHAT, CDR2 FQDESV (reference sequence). With V trimmed by 2 bases and J by 0 bases, 5 bases remained unmatched. The CDR3 covers 16 residues.

This chain connects TRBV7-8 to TRBJ1-1, with 9 bases matching TRBD1. This CDR3 has 14 amino acids. The germline gives CDR1 SGHVS, CDR2 FQNEAQ. The V gene end was trimmed by 5 bases and the J gene end by 5 bases; junction bases not matched to a gene: 6. DNA of the CDR3: TGTGCCAGCAGCGTACAGGGGGCTGGGACTGAAGCTTTCTTT. Amino acids: CASSVQGAGTEAFF.

V gene TRBV7-2 combines with J gene TRBJ2-1; 9 nucleotides align to TRBD2. V lost 3 bases to trimming and J lost 6 bases; unmatched junction nucleotides: 6. The CDR3 loop spans 15 amino acids. Germline CDR1 and CDR2: SGHTA and FQGNSA. The CDR3: CASSLGTSRINEQFF. Here the CDR3 DNA reads TGTGCCAGCAGCTTGGGGACTAGCCGAATCAATGAGCAGTTCTTC.

The chain employs TRBV9 and TRBJ1-2; D call uncertain. Germline lookup yields CDR1 SGDLS and CDR2 YYNGEE. CDR3 length equals 13 residues. Trimming left V 4 bases short and J 4 bases short, with 11 bases between. CDR3 sequence reads: CASSTRGGYGYTF. CDR3 bases: TGTGCCAGCAGCACCCGGGGAGGCTATGGCTACACCTTC.

V usage is TRBV19 and J usage is TRBJ1-2, with D possibly matching TRBD1 (6 bases). Germline loops: CDR1 LNHDA, CDR2 SQIVND (reference sequence). The CDR3 is 15 residues long. The V gene lost 5 bases and the J gene lost 0 bases, with 13 bases spanning the gap. CDR3 sequence (DNA): TGTGCCAGTAGTCTCTCGACAGGAGCTAACTATGGCTACACCTTC. This codes for CASSLSTGANYGYTF.

The chain couples TRBV5-1 to TRBJ1-1; D remains unclear. Germline CDR1 and CDR2: SGHRS and YFSETQ. V lost 0 bases and J lost 6, with 9 bases in between. The CDR3 is 13 amino acids. CDR3 coding DNA: TGCGCCAGCAGCTTGGCCGCGAGGTCTGAAGCTTTCTTT. It specifies CASSLAARSEAFF.